The 31 T cell receptor beta chains below all came from one sample that was sequenced in a study of cytomegalovirus exposure and HLA in healthy donors. The PCR was carried out with 60 Vbeta primers and 13 Jbeta primers. Clones were sequenced by immunoSEQ multiplex PCR, and TCRdb holds only the in-frame ones, with some missing. This repertoire includes 60,000 to 70,000 clones. Sequenced material: PBMCs. These receptors originate from a boy aged 5-17 years in good health and CMV-seronegative.

V gene TRBV30 combines with J gene TRBJ2-7; tentatively, D is TRBD1 (6 bases). The CDR3 has 15 amino acids. V was shortened by 3 bases and J by 2 bases, with 17 bases between the two germline ends. The germline gives CDR1 GTSNPN, CDR2 SVGIG (reference sequence). CDR3 bases: TGTGCCTGGAGACTCTCAGACAGGCGCACCTACGAGCAGTACTTC. Its protein product is CAWRLSDRRTYEQYF.

The V gene is TRBV14, the J gene TRBJ1-2; D is uncertain. Germline-derived CDR1 and CDR2 are SGHDN and FVKESK. The CDR3 contains 15 residues. V lost 0 bases to trimming and J lost 4 bases, with 12 bases between them. The CDR3, as DNA: TGTGCCAGCAGCCAAGAAGGGAGGGCGCTCTATGGCTACACCTTC. Its translation: CASSQEGRALYGYTF.

The chain recombines TRBV25-1 with TRBJ1-2, with a possible D match to TRBD1 (6 bases). The CDR3 spans 15 residues. Germline V lookup: CDR1 MGHDK, CDR2 SYGVNS. V was cut by 4 bases and J by 8 bases, with 20 bases left in between. As DNA, the CDR3 is TGTGCCAGCAGTGCCAGGAGCGGGGGGGCTTGGGGCTACACCTTC. Translating it yields CASSARSGGAWGYTF.

V usage is TRBV5-6 and J usage is TRBJ2-5; 7 nucleotides agree with TRBD2. The CDR3 runs 15 residues. Germline CDR1 and CDR2: SGHDT and YYEEEE. The junction had 4 bases not matched to a gene; V was cut back by 0 bases and J by 2 bases. This CDR3 reads CASSLGTRLQETQYF. As DNA, the CDR3 is TGTGCCAGCAGCTTGGGGACTAGACTTCAAGAGACCCAGTACTTC.

The chain uses TRBV19 and TRBJ1-6, with D perhaps matching TRBD1 (5 bases). The CDR3 sequence is 13 residues long. Germline CDR1 and CDR2: LNHDA and SQIVND (reference sequence). V was pared by 7 bases and J by 9 bases, with 13 bases between. CDR3 residues: CASKGQFISPLHF. The CDR3, as DNA: TGTGCCAGTAAGGGGCAGTTTATTTCACCCCTCCACTTT. The whole variable domain, filled in from reference TRBV19 and TRBJ1-6, reads DGGITQSPKYLFRKEGQNVTLSCEQNLNHDAMYWYRQDPGQGLRLIYYSQIVNDFQKGDIAEGYSVSREKKESFPLTVTSAQKNPTAFYLCASKGQFISPLHFGNGTRLTVT.

The rearrangement uses TRBV11-3 and TRBJ2-1; 7 bases are a match to TRBD2. The CDR3 is 19 amino acids. CDR1 and CDR2 (germline): SGHNT, YENEEA. V gave up 0 bases and J gave up 0 bases; unmatched junction bases: 11. Written as DNA, the CDR3 is TGTGCCAGCAGCTTAGAGGTGGTAGCGGGTGTCAGCTCCTACAATGAGCAGTTCTTC. This translates into CASSLEVVAGVSSYNEQFF.

The rearrangement links TRBV2 to TRBJ1-2; D gene unclear. Germline V CDR1 and CDR2: SNHLY, FYNNEI. The V end was cut by 5 bases, the J end by 6 bases, with 10 bases between. The CDR3 has 12 residues. This chain's CDR3 is CASSTTSNGYTF. Here the CDR3 DNA reads TGTGCCAGCAGTACCACAAGTAATGGCTACACCTTC.

The CDR3 DNA is TGTGCCAGCAGTTTAGCGACAGGGGCCTACGAGCAGTACTTC. The encoded protein is CASSLATGAYEQYF. The rearrangement links TRBV27 to TRBJ2-7; 8 bases are a match to TRBD1. The V gene end was trimmed by 2 bases and the J gene end by 2 bases; junction bases not matched to a gene: 2. This CDR3 contains 14 residues. CDR1 and CDR2 (germline): MNHEY, SMNVEV (reference sequence).

The chain combines TRBV10-3 with TRBJ1-2; tentatively, D is TRBD1 (5 bases). CDR1 is ENHRY and CDR2 is SYGVKD in the germline V gene. Between the trimmed V and J ends, which lost 0 bases and 5 bases, there was a span of 16 bases. This CDR3 comprises 16 residues. CDR3 sequence (DNA): TGTGCCATCAGTGAGTCTCGGGTCAGGGCTCAGTATGGCTACACCTTC. It codes for CAISESRVRAQYGYTF.

This chain links TRBV6-5 with TRBJ2-7; 7 positions match TRBD2. After removal of 7 bases from V and 2 bases from J, the junction contained 2 bases not matched to a gene. The CDR3 extends over 12 amino acids. Germline lookup yields CDR1 MNHEY and CDR2 SVGAGI. CDR3 protein: CASKAGPYEQYF. CDR3 nucleotides: TGTGCCAGCAAAGCGGGGCCCTACGAGCAGTACTTC.

The chain uses TRBV18 and TRBJ1-1; D is perhaps TRBD1 (5 bases). Between the trimmed V and J ends, which lost 6 bases and 1 base, there was a span of 12 bases. This CDR3 comprises 14 residues. Germline loops: CDR1 KGHSH, CDR2 LQKENI. Written as DNA, the CDR3 is TGTGCCAGCTCCCCCGGACAATCGAACACTGAAGCTTTCTTT. The encoded protein is CASSPGQSNTEAFF.

The chain combines TRBV5-4 with TRBJ2-7, with D uncertain. The germline V gene has CDR1 SGHNT and CDR2 YYREEE (reference sequence). The CDR3 is 12 amino acids. Trimming took 3 bases from V and 5 from J, leaving 9 bases between them. CDR3 sequence: CASSSPRNEQYF. CDR3 DNA sequence: TGTGCCAGCAGCTCCCCCCGTAACGAGCAGTACTTC.

This sequence joins TRBV28 and TRBJ1-4; D gene uncertain. This CDR3 is 11 amino acids long. Looked up from germline, CDR1 is MDHEN and CDR2 is SYDVKM. V was clipped by 3 bases and J by 8 bases, with 4 bases between them. The CDR3 DNA reads as TGTGCCAGCAGTTTGGGCGAAAAACTGTTTTTT. Translating it yields CASSLGEKLFF.

This chain connects TRBV30 to TRBJ1-5, with 9 bases matching TRBD1. This CDR3 is built from 13 residues. Unmatched junction bases numbered 1, after V lost 1 base and J lost 6 bases. Germline CDR1 reads GTSNPN; CDR2 reads SVGIG (reference sequence). The CDR3 DNA sequence: TGTGCCTGGAGTGGACAGGGGGGTCAGCCCCAGCATTTT. Protein product: CAWSGQGGQPQHF.

The genes are TRBV23-1 and TRBJ1-2, with D perhaps matching TRBD1 (6 bases). TRBV23-1 is an ORF; its function is uncertain. The V gene lost 3 bases and the J gene lost 10 bases, with 12 bases spanning the gap. The CDR3 covers 12 residues. Here the CDR3 reads CASSQLQGAYTF. The CDR3 coding sequence is TGCGCCAGCAGTCAGCTACAGGGCGCCTACACCTTC.

In DNA form, the CDR3 reads TGCGCCAGCAGCCAAGATGGTGACAACTACAATGAGCAGTTCTTC. Amino acid sequence: CASSQDGDNYNEQFF. The rearrangement links TRBV4-3 to TRBJ2-1; D is unresolved. CDR1 is LGHNA and CDR2 is YSLEER in the germline V gene. CDR3 length equals 15 residues. V lost 0 bases and J 3 bases, leaving 9 bases between the germline ends.

The chain links TRBV28 to TRBJ1-3; D unresolved. The length of the CDR3 is 15 residues. Per the germline V gene, CDR1 is MDHEN and CDR2 is SYDVKM. V lost 4 bases and J lost 0, with 10 bases in between. CDR3 region: CASSSVEGSGNTIYF. DNA of the CDR3: TGTGCCAGCAGTTCGGTCGAGGGCTCTGGAAACACCATATATTTT.

The V gene is TRBV11-2, the J gene TRBJ2-1; TRBD2 matches at 7 bases. CDR1 and CDR2 from the germline V gene are SGHAT and FQNNGV. The CDR3 is made up of 14 amino acids. After removal of 6 bases from V and 0 bases from J, the junction contained 2 bases not matched to a gene. This CDR3 is CASSIAGSYNEQFF. The CDR3 DNA reads TGTGCCAGCAGTATAGCGGGCTCCTACAATGAGCAGTTCTTC.

The J gene is TRBJ1-1, the V gene TRBV28; 10 bases align to TRBD1. V gave up 6 bases and J gave up 5 bases; unmatched junction bases: 9. The CDR3 extends over 15 amino acids. The germline V gene encodes CDR1 MDHEN and CDR2 SYDVKM. CDR3: CASRAPGQGRTEAFF. The CDR3 DNA sequence: TGTGCCAGCAGGGCTCCGGGACAGGGGAGAACTGAAGCTTTCTTT.

The genes are TRBV20-1 and TRBJ2-1; TRBD2 might be the D (5 bases). Germline CDR1 and CDR2: DFQATT and SNEGSKA (reference sequence). This CDR3 contains 10 residues. The V end lost 5 bases, the J end lost 10 bases, and 9 bases lay between the germline ends. The CDR3 reads CSASRGEQFF. The CDR3 nucleotides are TGCAGTGCTTCTCGGGGAGAGCAGTTCTTC.

The CDR3 DNA sequence: TGTGCCAGCAGCGCAGGACAGGGTTTCACTGAAGCTTTCTTT. The encoded protein is CASSAGQGFTEAFF. The chain couples TRBV11-1 to TRBJ1-1; 8 bases fit TRBD1. CDR3 length equals 14 residues. The germline gives CDR1 SGHAT, CDR2 FQDESV (reference sequence). V gave up 5 bases and J gave up 4 bases; unmatched junction bases: 6.

This sequence joins TRBV6-5 and TRBJ1-1, with D hard to call. CDR3 size: 15 residues. V dropped 4 bases and J dropped 4 bases, with 16 bases sitting between them. The germline V gene encodes CDR1 MNHEY and CDR2 SVGAGI. The CDR3 spells CASSSRTQGRTEAFF. The CDR3 DNA follows: TGTGCCAGCAGTTCACGGACTCAAGGCCGCACTGAAGCTTTCTTT.

This chain joins TRBV15 and TRBJ1-1; D is possibly TRBD1 (6 bases). CDR3 size: 17 residues. In germline, CDR1 is LNHNV, CDR2 YYDKDF (reference sequence). V shed 0 bases and J shed 3 bases, with 17 bases lying between them. CDR3 residues: CATSRDAGATEDTEAFF. Written as DNA, the CDR3 is TGTGCCACCAGCAGAGACGCAGGGGCCACGGAGGACACTGAAGCTTTCTTT.

J is TRBJ1-2 and V is TRBV6-5; TRBD1 might be the D (6 bases). The CDR3 length is 15 residues. Between the trimmed V and J ends, which lost 0 bases and 7 bases, there was a span of 15 bases. Germline V CDR1 and CDR2: MNHEY, SVGAGI. The CDR3 is CASSYSITGNGGYTF. CDR3 DNA sequence: TGTGCCAGCAGTTACTCGATAACAGGGAATGGTGGCTACACCTTC.

CDR3 sequence: CASSQNSNEQFF. The CDR3 DNA reads as TGCGCCAGCAGCCAAAACAGCAATGAGCAGTTCTTC. The V and J genes are TRBV4-1 and TRBJ2-1; D uncertain. V lost 2 bases, J lost 6 bases, and 5 bases lay in between. Germline V gives CDR1 MGHRA, CDR2 YSYEKL. This CDR3 comprises 12 residues.

This rearrangement joins TRBV4-1 to TRBJ1-1; TRBD1 might be the D (6 bases). Germline CDR1 reads MGHRA; CDR2 reads YSYEKL. This CDR3 has 16 amino acids. V was trimmed by 5 bases and J by 3 bases, leaving 19 bases between them. The DNA of the CDR3 is TGCGCCAGCAGCATCTATTCAGGGGTTGCGGACACTGAAGCTTTCTTT. It encodes CASSIYSGVADTEAFF.

The chain recombines TRBV6-4 with TRBJ1-1, with TRBD1 identical over 7 bases. The CDR3 consists of 13 residues. The J segment lost 11 bases and the V segment lost 3 bases, leaving 9 bases of the junction unmatched. Germline V CDR1 and CDR2: MRHNA, SNTAGT. DNA for the CDR3: TGTGCCAGCAGTGATTGGAGGGGGCAGCGGGCTTTCTTT. Amino acids: CASSDWRGQRAFF.

The rearrangement joins TRBV18 to TRBJ1-2; 11 nucleotides agree with TRBD1. Germline lookup yields CDR1 KGHSH and CDR2 LQKENI. V was pared by 3 bases and J by 5 bases, with 8 bases of the junction left unmatched. This CDR3 region has 16 residues. CDR3 sequence (DNA): TGTGCCAGCTCACCTATTGGACAGGGGGCCGGATATGGCTACACCTTC. Translating it yields CASSPIGQGAGYGYTF.

The J gene is TRBJ2-5, the V gene TRBV30; D is ambiguous. TRBJ2-7 matches the DNA end more closely, so the J call is doubtful. This CDR3 has 11 residues. Per the germline V gene, CDR1 is GTSNPN and CDR2 is SVGIG (reference sequence). CDR3 residues: CAWTNQYEQYF. The CDR3 DNA follows: TGTGCCTGGACCAACCAATACGAGCAGTACTTC.

This chain joins TRBV25-1 and TRBJ1-6; TRBD1 matches 9 bases. The CDR3 runs to 14 residues. Losses at the gene ends were 8 bases for V and 7 bases for J; bases not matched to a gene: 6. CDR1 and CDR2 from the germline V gene are MGHDK and SYGVNS. This CDR3 is CASRSTGGNSPLHF. CDR3 nucleotide sequence: TGTGCCAGCCGGTCCACAGGGGGCAATTCACCCCTCCACTTT.

This chain links TRBV30 with TRBJ1-5; 7 nucleotides align to TRBD1. CDR3 length: 15 residues. The V gene's germline CDR1 is GTSNPN and CDR2 SVGIG (reference sequence). The J segment lost 3 bases and the V segment lost 3 bases, leaving 8 bases of the junction unmatched. For the CDR3, the DNA is TGTGCCTGGAGCAAGGGACAGAGACTCAATCAGCCCCAGCATTTT. Translating gives CAWSKGQRLNQPQHF.